One sample yielded the 32 T cell receptor beta chains listed below, sequenced in a study of cytomegalovirus exposure and HLA in healthy donors. Researchers ran the PCR with 60 Vbeta and 13 Jbeta primers. This table comes from immunoSEQ multiplex PCR, and its TCRdb copy is limited to in-frame clones, with some not included. The sample includes under 200,000 clones, approximately 71% seen only once; the top ten take less than 5%. Input material: PBMCs. The receptors shown here come from a woman aged 18-29 years in good health and CMV-seropositive.

The V and J genes are TRBV27 and TRBJ1-1; unclear D gene. Germline CDR1 MNHEY, CDR2 SMNVEV (reference sequence). V lost 8 bases, J lost 8 bases, and 18 bases lay in between. The CDR3 covers 13 residues. CDR3 region: CASSRRGMIEAFF. CDR3 DNA sequence: TGTGCCAGCTCCAGGAGAGGGATGATAGAAGCTTTCTTT.

This clone was counted a single time. The V gene is TRBV18, the J gene TRBJ2-1; maybe TRBD1 (5 bases). CDR1 is KGHSH, CDR2 LQKENI, per germline. The CDR3 contains 16 residues. Trimming took 2 bases from V and 4 from J, leaving 15 bases between them. CDR3 DNA: TGTGCCAGCTCACCAAACAGACAGCAAGTTTACAATGAGCAGTTCTTC. Translated, it gives CASSPNRQQVYNEQFF.

This sequence joins TRBV5-1 and TRBJ2-7, with 8 nucleotides matching TRBD1. The V gene end was trimmed by 2 bases and the J gene end by 0 bases; junction bases not matched to a gene: 7. Germline V gene lookup returns CDR1 SGHRS and CDR2 YFSETQ. The CDR3 runs to 16 residues. The CDR3 sequence is CASSFFTGGPSYEQYF. CDR3 bases: TGCGCCAGCAGCTTTTTCACAGGGGGTCCCTCCTACGAGCAGTACTTC.

This clone has a handful of counts. The genes are TRBV5-1 and TRBJ2-5, with 9 bases that match TRBD1. Germline V gives CDR1 SGHRS, CDR2 YFSETQ. Trimming at V came to 0 bases and at J to 1 base, leaving 4 bases not matched to a gene. The CDR3 loop spans 16 amino acids. The CDR3 region is CASSLVGTGSQETQYF. In DNA, the CDR3 is TGCGCCAGCAGCTTGGTCGGGACAGGGTCCCAAGAGACCCAGTACTTC.

The chain combines TRBV6-4 with TRBJ2-3; D unclear. Germline CDR1 and CDR2: MRHNA and SNTAGT. The V end lost 0 bases, the J end lost 6 bases, and 7 bases lay between the germline ends. This CDR3 is 13 amino acids long. DNA for the CDR3: TGTGCCAGCAGTGACTCGGAGAGTGATACGCAGTATTTT. Amino acids: CASSDSESDTQYF.

This clone was observed a handful of times. CDR3 region: CASSQRIKRGFYEQYF. CDR3 nucleotide sequence: TGCGCCAGCAGTCAAAGAATAAAAAGGGGTTTCTACGAGCAGTACTTC. The V gene is TRBV4-3, the J gene TRBJ2-7, with D perhaps matching TRBD1 (5 bases). The germline CDR1 and CDR2 sequences are LGHNA and YSLEER. This CDR3 has 16 amino acids. V was pared by 6 bases and J by 3 bases, with 21 bases between.

The chain employs TRBV7-9 and TRBJ1-5; D possibly corresponds to TRBD1 (6 bases). Trimming took off 1 base at V and 4 bases at J, with 8 bases between the two ends. The CDR3 is 14 residues long. Germline loops: CDR1 SEHNR, CDR2 FQNEAQ (reference sequence). The CDR3 protein is CASSLGQANQPQHF. CDR3 sequence (DNA): TGTGCCAGCAGCTTAGGACAGGCAAATCAGCCCCAGCATTTT.

This clone has more than one count but fewer than ten. This rearrangement joins TRBV4-1 to TRBJ1-1; D not certain. CDR1 and CDR2 from the germline V gene are MGHRA and YSYEKL. The CDR3 consists of 15 residues. Trimming took 0 bases from V and 5 from J, leaving 13 bases between them. The CDR3 bases are TGCGCCAGCAGCCAAGAGGTGGCCAGGAGGACTGAAGCTTTCTTT. Encoded protein: CASSQEVARRTEAFF.

The V and J genes are TRBV6-1 and TRBJ1-4; no reliable D call. The CDR3 covers 15 residues. The V and J ends lost 7 bases and 3 bases respectively, with 15 bases between them. Germline CDR1 MNHNS, CDR2 SASEGT. CDR3 amino acids: CASIPLWRSNEKLFF. CDR3 DNA: TGTGCCAGCATCCCTCTGTGGAGGTCTAATGAAAAACTGTTTTTT.

Here the CDR3 reads CSVAGYRDRYNEQFF. Written as DNA, the CDR3 is TGCAGCGTCGCGGGGTACCGGGACAGATACAATGAGCAGTTCTTC. V gene TRBV29-1 combines with J gene TRBJ2-1; tentative D call: TRBD1 (7 bases). The CDR3 runs 15 residues. The V end was cut by 6 bases, the J end by 4 bases, with 19 bases between. Per germline, CDR1 SQVTM and CDR2 ANQGSEA.

The CDR3 nucleotides are TGTGCCAGCAGCCGTAACACAGGGAACACCGGGGAGCTGTTTTTT. Residues: CASSRNTGNTGELFF. This chain joins TRBV5-4 and TRBJ2-2; D possibly corresponds to TRBD1 (5 bases). Germline V CDR1 and CDR2: SGHNT, YYREEE (reference sequence). V lost 4 bases, J lost 1 base, and 11 bases lay in between. The CDR3 sequence is 15 residues long.

The chain carries TRBV13 and TRBJ2-2; D possibly corresponds to TRBD1 (5 bases). V dropped 6 bases and J dropped 3 bases, with 8 bases sitting between them. The CDR3 contains 13 residues. The germline V gene has CDR1 PRHDT and CDR2 FYEKMQ (reference sequence). This chain's CDR3 is CASSQGYTGELFF. CDR3 nucleotide sequence: TGTGCCAGCAGTCAGGGATACACCGGGGAGCTGTTTTTT.

The chain combines TRBV28 with TRBJ1-2; 7 bases are a match to TRBD1. The junction had 13 bases not matched to a gene; V was cut back by 5 bases and J by 7 bases. The CDR3 has 15 amino acids. Germline V gene lookup returns CDR1 MDHEN and CDR2 SYDVKM. The CDR3, as DNA: TGTGCCAGCAGTACCTCAGGAGGGGGCCGGGGTGGCTACACCTTC. It translates to CASSTSGGGRGGYTF.

The chain has TRBV7-8 and TRBJ1-5; D is ambiguous. Looked up from germline, CDR1 is SGHVS and CDR2 is FQNEAQ. The CDR3 contains 14 residues. V shed 0 bases and J shed 6 bases, with 9 bases lying between them. The CDR3 DNA reads TGTGCCAGCAGCTTAGCTGAGGCTGGTCAGCCCCAGCATTTT. Translation gives CASSLAEAGQPQHF.

The gene calls are TRBV27 and TRBJ2-7; the match to TRBD1 covers 9 bases. CDR1 is MNHEY and CDR2 is SMNVEV in the germline V gene (reference sequence). J gave up 4 bases and V 6 bases, and 13 bases lay outside the gene matches. This CDR3 contains 16 residues. The CDR3 sequence: CASRPNAGQGYYEQYF. CDR3 nucleotide sequence: TGTGCCAGCAGGCCCAACGCCGGACAGGGGTATTACGAGCAGTACTTC.

The rearrangement uses TRBV18 and TRBJ2-7; no firm D call. V was trimmed by 0 bases and J by 5 bases, leaving 8 bases between them. Germline V gene data show CDR1 as KGHSH and CDR2 as LQKENI. This CDR3 contains 13 residues. This CDR3 is CASSPPGSHEQYF. The CDR3 DNA sequence: TGTGCCAGCTCACCACCGGGCAGCCACGAGCAGTACTTC.

To note about this clone: The CDR3 does not close with the conserved phenylalanine or tryptophan, likely indicating a read error. V is TRBV4-1 and J is TRBJ1-2; D is unclear. V was cut by 0 bases and J by 9 bases, with 20 bases left in between. The germline V gene has CDR1 MGHRA and CDR2 YSYEKL. The CDR3 sequence is 16 residues long. DNA for the CDR3: TGCGCCAGCAGCCAAGAAGGCTTAGGACTTATGGTTCGCTACACCGTC. Translation: CASSQEGLGLMVRYTV.

This chain uses TRBV9 with TRBJ1-2, with 7 bases that match TRBD1. V trimming: 3 bases; J trimming: 4 bases; junction bases outside the gene matches: 3. This CDR3 is built from 13 residues. Germline V gene sequence: CDR1 SGDLS, CDR2 YYNGEE. The CDR3 DNA is TGTGCCAGCAGCGGACAGGGCACCTATGGCTACACCTTC. It specifies CASSGQGTYGYTF.

The CDR3 loop reads CASSLTGSKNYEQYF. CDR3 DNA: TGTGCCAGCAGCTTGACAGGGTCAAAAAACTACGAGCAGTACTTC. The chain carries TRBV7-6 and TRBJ2-7; TRBD1 agrees at 7 bases. Trimming at V came to 3 bases and at J to 3 bases, leaving 8 bases not matched to a gene. Germline CDR1 and CDR2: SGHVS and FNYEAQ. The length of the CDR3 is 15 residues.

The V call is TRBV4-2, the J call TRBJ2-2; D possibly corresponds to TRBD1 (5 bases). Germline assignment: CDR1 LGHNA and CDR2 YNFKEQ. V dropped 4 bases and J dropped 2 bases, with 11 bases sitting between them. CDR3 size: 15 residues. Here the CDR3 DNA reads TGTGCCAGCAGCCTTTGGGGCCCCAACACCGGGGAGCTGTTTTTT. Its translation: CASSLWGPNTGELFF.

A few counts support this clone. This chain joins TRBV19 and TRBJ1-5, with 7 bases aligning to TRBD1. V lost 8 bases to trimming and J lost 6 bases; unmatched junction nucleotides: 13. The CDR3 loop spans 15 amino acids. Germline CDR1 LNHDA, CDR2 SQIVND (reference sequence). Here the CDR3 DNA reads TGTGCCAGTGCGACGCAGGGGGGTTCTAGTCAGCCCCAGCATTTT. Translating it yields CASATQGGSSQPQHF.

The J gene is TRBJ2-5, the V gene TRBV6-1; 7 nucleotides line up with TRBD1. The closer fit of TRBJ2-7 to the DNA end suggests the J call may be wrong. Germline V gene lookup returns CDR1 MNHNS and CDR2 SASEGT. The CDR3 is 16 residues long. The CDR3 loop is CASSEDDRVLSYEQYF. In DNA, the CDR3 is TGTGCCAGCAGTGAAGACGACAGGGTCCTCTCCTACGAGCAGTACTTC.

The CDR3: CASSQQGARANEKLFF. CDR3 in DNA: TGCGCCAGCAGCCAACAGGGGGCGCGAGCTAATGAAAAACTGTTTTTT. J is TRBJ1-4 and V is TRBV4-1; 8 bases are a match to TRBD1. V trimming: 2 bases; J trimming: 3 bases; junction bases outside the gene matches: 5. The CDR3 has 16 residues. Germline CDR1 MGHRA, CDR2 YSYEKL.

The rearrangement uses TRBV6-5 and TRBJ1-6; the D is unclear. The CDR3 has 12 residues. The V and J ends lost 6 bases and 5 bases respectively, with 5 bases between them. Looked up from germline, CDR1 is MNHEY and CDR2 is SVGAGI. CDR3 residues: CASRRDNSPLHF. In DNA, the CDR3 is TGTGCCAGCAGACGGGATAATTCACCCCTCCACTTT.

J is TRBJ2-3 and V is TRBV18; unclear D gene. V was cut by 3 bases and J by 6 bases, with 10 bases left in between. The CDR3 length is 13 residues. Germline loops: CDR1 KGHSH, CDR2 LQKENI. The CDR3 sequence: CASSPSTWDTQYF. Written as DNA, the CDR3 is TGTGCCAGCTCACCGAGCACCTGGGATACGCAGTATTTT.

The rearrangement joins TRBV11-2 to TRBJ2-1; weak D call: TRBD2 (6 bases). The CDR3 has 12 residues. Trimming pared 3 bases from V and 10 bases from J, leaving 10 bases between. CDR1 is SGHAT and CDR2 is FQNNGV in the germline V gene. The CDR3 DNA reads as TGTGCCAGCAGCTTGACGGGGAGGGAGCAGTTCTTC. Translating gives CASSLTGREQFF.

The chain uses TRBV6-6 and TRBJ2-7; the D gene is possibly TRBD1 (5 bases). V was clipped by 4 bases and J by 4 bases, with 11 bases between them. The CDR3 is 13 residues long. Germline lookup yields CDR1 MNHNY and CDR2 SVGAGI (reference sequence). The CDR3: CASSSGQNYEQYF. DNA for the CDR3: TGTGCCAGCAGTTCAGGACAAAATTACGAGCAGTACTTC.

The gene calls are TRBV4-1 and TRBJ1-1, with unresolved D. The CDR3 contains 15 residues. V lost 2 bases and J lost 3, with 13 bases in between. Germline loops: CDR1 MGHRA, CDR2 YSYEKL. The CDR3 DNA sequence: TGCGCCAGCAGCCAAATGCCAGCCGGGGACACTGAAGCTTTCTTT. Translated, it gives CASSQMPAGDTEAFF.

The J gene is TRBJ2-7, the V gene TRBV5-1, with TRBD2 matching 12 bases. Germline loops: CDR1 SGHRS, CDR2 YFSETQ. The V and J ends lost 4 bases and 7 bases, in that order; junction bases with no gene match: 9. The CDR3 extends over 15 amino acids. CDR3 in amino acids: CASSTRLAGEREQYF. The CDR3 DNA reads TGCGCCAGCAGCACACGACTAGCGGGGGAGAGGGAGCAGTACTTC. Using reference TRBV5-1 and TRBJ2-7 for the parts outside the CDR3, the full variable domain is KAGVTQTPRYLIKTRGQQVTLSCSPISGHRSVSWYQQTPGQGLQFLFEYFSETQRNKGNFPGRFSGRQFSNSRSEMNVSTLELGDSALYLCASSTRLAGEREQYFGPGTRLTVT.

This chain joins TRBV21-1 and TRBJ2-5; the table's D call, TRBD1, has no DNA check behind it. TRBV21-1 is recorded as a pseudogene. This CDR3 is 14 amino acids long. CDR3 nucleotide sequence: TGTGCCAGCGCCTCCCGGCAGGGTAAAGAGACCCAGTACTTC. It specifies CASASRQGKETQYF.

J is TRBJ2-1 and V is TRBV5-6, with 11 bases identical to TRBD2. The V segment lost 1 base and the J segment 9 bases; nucleotides outside the gene matches: 6. This CDR3 spans 15 amino acids. Looked up from germline, CDR1 is SGHDT and CDR2 is YYEEEE. CDR3 residues: CASSLLGTSGTEQFF. DNA for the CDR3: TGTGCCAGCAGCTTGTTAGGGACTAGCGGCACTGAGCAGTTCTTC.

The chain carries TRBV6-5 and TRBJ2-3; maybe TRBD2 (5 bases). Germline V gene sequence: CDR1 MNHEY, CDR2 SVGAGI. V was clipped by 3 bases and J by 4 bases, with 14 bases between them. The CDR3 totals 15 residues. CDR3 region: CASSYDGLTADTQYF. CDR3 coding DNA: TGTGCCAGCAGTTATGACGGACTTACCGCAGATACGCAGTATTTT.